This T cell receptor beta chain was retrieved from a study of blood T cell repertoires in COVID-19 (dated by TCRdb to between 2020 and 2021). For the wider study: Samples from collaborators originated in the United States, Italy and Spain and spanned both the acute and convalescent phases of COVID-19. The prospective study material was composed of cDNA or gDNA derived from T cells, B-cell-depleted T cells, or PBMCs. The dataset comprised deeply sampled blood TCRbeta repertoires from subjects exposed to, actively infected with, or recovered from COVID-19. A freely available public database, intended as a resource for researchers studying the immune response to SARS-CoV-2, is where the repertoires were released. Samples came from the ongoing ImmuneRACE study (first 160 participants) plus 1,254 subjects from 6 global collaborators. A de-identified subject ID, COVID-19 status, age in years and sex were almost always included in the sample metadata. Where available, HLA class I and class II types were obtained from metadata supplied by the sample provider rather than from assay-based typing. Beyond this particular receptor, the publication reports: The amount of clinical and demographic metadata varied by source and participant and was provided uncurated.

V is shortened by 3 bases, J by 1 base, and the region joining them spans 4 bases. According to the germline V gene (reference sequence), CDR1 reads LGHDT and CDR2 reads YNNKEL. From the cysteine through the phenylalanine, the CDR3 covers 13 amino acids. Here the CDR3 DNA is all that survives: 39 bases in frame from base 1. Details on this clone: Its antigen specificity is not known. Base qualities are not at hand, and no much larger clone is one base apart.

TCRbeta CDR3 regions were amplified from genomic DNA using the immunoSEQ Assay, a bias-controlled multiplex PCR. Processing in the source paper ran as follows. The number of nucleated cells in each sample was estimated from the amplification of reference gene primers within the assay. Sequence reads were collapsed and filtered to measure the absolute abundance of every unique TCRbeta CDR3 rearrangement. For each sample, productive Simpson clonality was calculated by taking the square root of Simpson's diversity index across productive rearrangements. Held by TCRdb, this immuneACCESS table contains in-frame sequences only and omits some clones. Under half of the omission traces to an unresolved V gene where checked; the cause of the rest is unknown. The D gene and trimming were derived from the DNA, and the V and J assignments and clone size from that table. The table for this sample lists about 260,000 clones; approximately 82% of them were counted only once. Under 2% of the sample rests with the top ten.

Collaborating institutions collected whole blood in K2EDTA tubes following their own protocols. Collaborator samples were shipped for TCRbeta analysis as frozen whole blood, isolated PBMCs, or DNA extracted from either sample type. This chain is built from TRBV3-1 (or the pseudogene TRBV3-2) and TRBJ1-3; confidence is insufficient to name the D gene. The TCR was taken from a woman older than 75 with acute or convalescent COVID-19. The sample consisted of peripheral blood. This receptor carries the CDR3 CASSQASGNTIYF. The nucleotides read TGTGCCAGCAGCCAGGCATCTGGAAACACCATATATTTT.